Listed below are T cell receptor beta chains from one sample, sequenced in a study of T-cell reconstitution after alpha-beta-depleted transplantation in children. Each CDR3 protein is one row after TCRdb ran MiXCR on the PCR reads. The sample records roughly 100,000 distinct CDR3 sequences, 6% to 9% being singletons. Sequences were derived from PBMCs, sampled before TCRalphabeta/CD19-depleted stem cell transplant. The receptor source for this set is a boy between 2 and 10 years old with acute lymphoblastic leukemia, due to receive a stem cell transplant. Both conserved end residues are part of each CDR3. A D gene is named only where the DNA matches it firmly. Size is omitted from some rows. Given values are once, few, many or a class for expanded clones.

D gene	clone size	V gene	J gene	CDR3 DNA	CDR3 protein
TRBD2	many	TRBV7-7	TRBJ2-5	TGTGCCAGCGGAACGGGGACTAGCGGAGAGACCCAGTACTTC	CASGTGTSGETQYF
NA	few	TRBV20-1	TRBJ1-3	TGCAGTGCTACCGTGCACCGCGGAAACACCATATATTTT	CSATVHRGNTIYF
NA	many	TRBV10-3	TRBJ2-1	TGTGCCATCAGTGAGTCGGCTAGCCTGGGGAACAATGAGCAGTTCTTC	CAISESASLGNNEQFF
TRBD2	few	TRBV11-1	TRBJ2-3	TGTGCCAGCAGCACCCCTAGCGGCCGCACAGATACGCAGTATTTT	CASSTPSGRTDTQYF
TRBD2	few	TRBV7-8	TRBJ2-1	TGTGCCAGCAGACTAGCGGGGGGCAATGAGCAGTTCTTC	CASRLAGGNEQFF
NA	many	TRBV11-2	TRBJ1-2	TGTGCCAGCAGCTTAGTACGGCTAGGTCATGGCTACACCTTC	CASSLVRLGHGYTF
TRBD1	many	TRBV3-1	TRBJ2-7	TGTGCCAGCAGCCCGGGACAGGGTCCCTACGAGCAGTACTTC	CASSPGQGPYEQYF
NA	many	TRBV20-1	TRBJ1-6	TGCAGTCCCTTGGGGGGGACCTATAATTCACCCCTCCACTTT	CSPLGGTYNSPLHF
NA	few	TRBV27	TRBJ2-7	TGTGCCAGCAGTTTCAGTCAGGGTGTGCAGTACTTC	CASSFSQGVQYF
NA	few	TRBV7-2	TRBJ2-5	TGTGCCAGCAGCTCGGACGCGACCCAGTACTTC	CASSSDATQYF
NA	NA	TRBV18	TRBJ1-1	TGTGCCAGCTCACCAACCCAAACGACAGACCCGAACACTGAAGCTTTCTTT	CASSPTQTTDPNTEAFF
TRBD2	NA	TRBV12-3/TRBV12-4	TRBJ2-1	TGTGCCAGCAGTTTCGTAGCGGGGGGGCCGGGCTCCTACAATGAGCAGTTCTTC	CASSFVAGGPGSYNEQFF
NA	NA	TRBV3-1	TRBJ2-7	TGTGCCAGCAGCCAATGGTGGACCGGAACGCGCGAGCAGTACTTC	CASSQWWTGTREQYF
NA	many	TRBV27	TRBJ2-7	TGTGCCAGCAGACCGGGGGTGGCACTGTACGAGCAGTACTTC	CASRPGVALYEQYF
NA	many	TRBV6-4	TRBJ2-3	TGTGCCAGCAGTGACCGTACCACTGCAGATACGCAGTATTTT	CASSDRTTADTQYF
NA	few	TRBV7-9	TRBJ2-3	TGTGCCAGCAGCTTAAACGGGGTAACAGATACGCAGTATTTT	CASSLNGVTDTQYF
TRBD1	NA	TRBV20-1	TRBJ1-1	TGCAGTGCCCGCCCGGACAGGGATTACACTGAAGCTTTCTTT	CSARPDRDYTEAFF
NA	NA	TRBV20-1	TRBJ1-5	TGCAGTGCTAGAGATGGTTTGGGGCCCCAGCATTTT	CSARDGLGPQHF
NA	NA	TRBV7-2	TRBJ1-4	TGTGCCAGCAGCCCCTGGGCCGCTGAAAAACTGTTTTTT	CASSPWAAEKLFF
TRBD1	NA	TRBV7-6	TRBJ1-6	TGTGCCAGCAGCCGGGACAGGGGCAATTCACCCCTCCACTTT	CASSRDRGNSPLHF
NA	many	TRBV12-3/TRBV12-4	TRBJ1-2	TGTGCCAGCAGTTTTCGGGGTGGGCTACATGGCTACACCTTC	CASSFRGGLHGYTF
NA	few	TRBV20-1	TRBJ2-1	TGCAGTGCTAGAGATCAGAGCGGCCTCTACAATGAGCAGTTCTTC	CSARDQSGLYNEQFF
NA	NA	TRBV7-9	TRBJ2-3	TGTGCCAGCAGCTTACTGGGTGCGGGGACTAGCACAGATACGCAGTATTTT	CASSLLGAGTSTDTQYF
NA	many	TRBV29-1	TRBJ2-7	TGCAGCGTTGAAACGGGCAACGCCTACGAGCAGTACTTC	CSVETGNAYEQYF
NA	few	TRBV5-1	TRBJ1-3	TGCGCCAGCAGCTCCAGACTTGGCTCTGGAAACACCATATATTTT	CASSSRLGSGNTIYF
NA	few	TRBV6-5	TRBJ2-2	TGTGCCAGCAGACAGGGAACCGGGGAGCTGTTTTTT	CASRQGTGELFF
NA	NA	TRBV5-1	TRBJ2-1	TGCGCCAGCAGTTGGCGGGGGCTCTCCTACAATGAGCAGTTCTTC	CASSWRGLSYNEQFF
NA	NA	TRBV12-3/TRBV12-4	TRBJ1-3	TGTGCCAGCGGGAGCCACACCATATATTTT	CASGSHTIYF
NA	many	TRBV5-1	TRBJ2-7	TGCGCCAGCAGCTTTGAATCAGGGGCTACTACCTACGAGCAGTACTTC	CASSFESGATTYEQYF
NA	many	TRBV6-2/TRBV6-3	TRBJ1-2	TGTGCCAGCAGTCCCGCGGGGGCCCATGGCTACACCTTC	CASSPAGAHGYTF
TRBD1	many	TRBV7-9	TRBJ2-6	TGTGCCATCCCAAGGGACAGGACGAGCTCTGGGGCCAACGTCCTGACTTTC	CAIPRDRTSSGANVLTF
TRBD2	few	TRBV4-3	TRBJ2-3	TGCGCCAGCAGCCAAGAAGGGACTAGCGGGGGGGCCGGTAATGAAGATACGCAGTATTTT	CASSQEGTSGGAGNEDTQYF
NA	many	TRBV7-2	TRBJ1-5	TGTGCCAGCAGCTTAGGGCAAAGCAATCAGCCCCAGCATTTT	CASSLGQSNQPQHF
NA	many	TRBV12-3/TRBV12-4	TRBJ1-1	TGTGCCAGCAGTCCTGACACTGAAGCTTTCTTT	CASSPDTEAFF
NA	NA	TRBV5-2	TRBJ2-3	TGTGCCAGGGGCCCTCGACTAGGTGACACAGATACGCAGTATTTT	CARGPRLGDTDTQYF
TRBD1	many	TRBV7-3	TRBJ2-7	TGTGCCAGCAGCTATGCAGGGGGTCTTGAGCAGTACTTC	CASSYAGGLEQYF
NA	few	TRBV5-4	TRBJ1-1	TGTGCCAGCACCATAGCAAGGGGCGGAACTGAAGCTTTCTTT	CASTIARGGTEAFF
NA	many	TRBV5-1	TRBJ2-7	TGCGCCAGCAGCTTGCAAGCATACTACGAGCAGTACTTC	CASSLQAYYEQYF
NA	few	TRBV20-1	TRBJ2-1	TGCAGTGCTTACCCCGGTTTCAACAATGAGCAGTTCTTC	CSAYPGFNNEQFF
TRBD2	many	TRBV2	TRBJ2-7	TGTGCCAGCAGCCCGGCTAGCGGGGTTTCCTACGAGCAGTACTTC	CASSPASGVSYEQYF
NA	many	TRBV7-6	TRBJ2-3	TGTGCCAGCAGCCGGGACCAGGGATTGGGAGATACGCAGTATTTT	CASSRDQGLGDTQYF
NA	NA	TRBV3-1	TRBJ1-5	TGTGCCAGCAGCCAAGGACAGCGCAATCAGCCCCAGCATTTT	CASSQGQRNQPQHF
NA	many	TRBV20-1	TRBJ2-7	TGCAGTGCTCCGGAAACAGGGAGTAGGGTGGCCTACGAGCAGTACTTC	CSAPETGSRVAYEQYF
TRBD1	few	TRBV20-1	TRBJ1-1	TGCAGTGCTCGGACAGGGGTCCGCACTGAAGCTTTCTTT	CSARTGVRTEAFF
NA	few	TRBV9	TRBJ2-3	TGTGCCAGCAGCTCCATAGCGGCAGATACGCAGTATTTT	CASSSIAADTQYF